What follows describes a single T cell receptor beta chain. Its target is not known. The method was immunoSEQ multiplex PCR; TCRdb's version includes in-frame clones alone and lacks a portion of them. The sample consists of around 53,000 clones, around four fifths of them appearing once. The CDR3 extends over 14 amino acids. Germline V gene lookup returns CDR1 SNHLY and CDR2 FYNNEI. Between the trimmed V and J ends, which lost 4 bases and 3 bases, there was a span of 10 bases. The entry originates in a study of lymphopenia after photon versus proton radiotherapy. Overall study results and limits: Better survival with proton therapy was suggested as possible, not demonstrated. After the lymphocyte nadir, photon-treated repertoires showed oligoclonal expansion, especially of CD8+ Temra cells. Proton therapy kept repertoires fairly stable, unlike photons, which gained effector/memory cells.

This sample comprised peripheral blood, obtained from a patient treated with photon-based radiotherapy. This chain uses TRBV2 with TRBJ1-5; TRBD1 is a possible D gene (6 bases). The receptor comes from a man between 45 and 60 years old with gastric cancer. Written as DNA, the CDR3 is TGTGCCAGCAGTGGGCCAGGGGCCAATCAGCCCCAGCATTTT. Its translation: CASSGPGANQPQHF.